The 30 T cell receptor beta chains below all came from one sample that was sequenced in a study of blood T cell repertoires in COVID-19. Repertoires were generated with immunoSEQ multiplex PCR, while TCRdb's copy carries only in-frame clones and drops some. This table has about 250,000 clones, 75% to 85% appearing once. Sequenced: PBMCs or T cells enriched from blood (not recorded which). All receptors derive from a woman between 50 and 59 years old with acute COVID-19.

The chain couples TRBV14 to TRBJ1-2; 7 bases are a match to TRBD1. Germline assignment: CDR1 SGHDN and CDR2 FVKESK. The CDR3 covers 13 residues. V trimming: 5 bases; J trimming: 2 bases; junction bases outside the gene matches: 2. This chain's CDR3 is CASSTGANYGYTF. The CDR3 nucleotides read TGTGCCAGCAGCACAGGGGCGAACTATGGCTACACCTTC.

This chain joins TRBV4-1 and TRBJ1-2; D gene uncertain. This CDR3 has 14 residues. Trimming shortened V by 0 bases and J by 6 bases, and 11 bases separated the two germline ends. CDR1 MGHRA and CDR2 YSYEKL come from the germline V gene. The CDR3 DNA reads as TGCGCCAGCAGCCAAGACAGGTTTTTGCATGGCTACACCTTC. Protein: CASSQDRFLHGYTF.

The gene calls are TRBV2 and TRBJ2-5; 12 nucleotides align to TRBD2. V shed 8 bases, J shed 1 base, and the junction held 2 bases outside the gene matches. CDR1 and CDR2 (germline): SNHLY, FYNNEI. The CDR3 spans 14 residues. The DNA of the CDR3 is TGTGCCAGCCTGGGACTAGCGGGCCAAGAGACCCAGTACTTC. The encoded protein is CASLGLAGQETQYF. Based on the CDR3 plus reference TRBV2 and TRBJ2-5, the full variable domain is EPEVTQTPSHQVTQMGQEVILRCVPISNHLYFYWYRQILGQKVEFLVSFYNNEISEKSEIFDDQFSVERPDGSNFTLKIRSTKLEDSAMYFCASLGLAGQETQYFGPGTRLLVL.

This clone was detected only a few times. The DNA of the CDR3 is TGTGCCAGCAGTTCCCCCGGACTAGCGGCCGCCCGGGGGGAGACCCAGTACTTC. Amino acids: CASSSPGLAAARGETQYF. This chain uses TRBV6-2 or TRBV6-3 with TRBJ2-5, with TRBD2 matching 10 bases. V shed 4 bases and J 5 bases; nucleotides not matched to a gene: 16. There are 18 residues in the CDR3. Germline-derived CDR1 and CDR2 are MNHEY and SVGEGT.

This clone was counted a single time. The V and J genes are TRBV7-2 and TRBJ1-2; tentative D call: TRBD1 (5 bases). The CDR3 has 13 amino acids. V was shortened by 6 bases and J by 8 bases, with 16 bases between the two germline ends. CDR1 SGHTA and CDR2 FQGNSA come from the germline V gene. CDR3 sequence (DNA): TGTGCCAGCAGAAGGACGGGAGGGGAGGGCTACACCTTC. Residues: CASRRTGGEGYTF. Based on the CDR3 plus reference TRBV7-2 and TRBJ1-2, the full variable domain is GAGVSQSPSNKVTEKGKDVELRCDPISGHTALYWYRQSLGQGLEFLIYFQGNSAPDKSGLPSDRFSAERTGGSVSTLTIQRTQQEDSAVYLCASRRTGGEGYTFGSGTRLTVV.

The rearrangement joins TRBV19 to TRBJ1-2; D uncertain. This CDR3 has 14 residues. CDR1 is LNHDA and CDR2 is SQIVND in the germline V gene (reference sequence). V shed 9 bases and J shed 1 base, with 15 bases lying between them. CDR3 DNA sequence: TGTGCCAGCAATCAGGAGGGCATTAACTATGGCTACACCTTC. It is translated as CASNQEGINYGYTF.

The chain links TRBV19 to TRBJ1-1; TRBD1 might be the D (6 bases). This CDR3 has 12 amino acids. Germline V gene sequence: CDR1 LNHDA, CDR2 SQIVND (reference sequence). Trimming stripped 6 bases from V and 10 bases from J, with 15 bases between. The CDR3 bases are TGTGCCAGTAGGGCTATACAGGGCACAGCTTTCTTT. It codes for CASRAIQGTAFF.

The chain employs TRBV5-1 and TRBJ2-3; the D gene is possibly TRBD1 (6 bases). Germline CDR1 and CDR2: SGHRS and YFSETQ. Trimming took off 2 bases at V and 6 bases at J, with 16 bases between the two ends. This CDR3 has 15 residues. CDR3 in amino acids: CASSFSDSLRDTQYF. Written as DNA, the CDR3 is TGCGCCAGCAGCTTCTCGGACAGTCTCCGGGATACGCAGTATTTT.

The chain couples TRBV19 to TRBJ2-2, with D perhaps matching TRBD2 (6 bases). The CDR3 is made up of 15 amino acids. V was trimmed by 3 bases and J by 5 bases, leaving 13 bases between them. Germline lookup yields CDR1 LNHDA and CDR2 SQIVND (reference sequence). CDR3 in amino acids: CASSMPGSGTGELFF. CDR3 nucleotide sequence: TGTGCCAGTAGTATGCCAGGGAGCGGGACCGGGGAGCTGTTTTTT.

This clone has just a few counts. The CDR3 sequence is CASMRDRAYEQYF. In DNA form, the CDR3 reads TGTGCCAGCATGAGAGACAGGGCCTACGAGCAGTACTTC. This chain links TRBV6-5 with TRBJ2-7, with 7 bases identical to TRBD1. Unmatched junction bases numbered 5, after V lost 7 bases and J lost 2 bases. There are 13 residues in the CDR3. Germline CDR1 reads MNHEY; CDR2 reads SVGAGI.

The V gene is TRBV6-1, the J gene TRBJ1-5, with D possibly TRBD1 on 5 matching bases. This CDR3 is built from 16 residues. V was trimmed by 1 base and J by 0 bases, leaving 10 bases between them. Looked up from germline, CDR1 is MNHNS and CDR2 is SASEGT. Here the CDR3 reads CASSEVGGYSNQPQHF. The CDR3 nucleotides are TGTGCCAGCAGTGAAGTGGGGGGGTATAGCAATCAGCCCCAGCATTTT.

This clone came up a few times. The CDR3 bases are TGTGCCTGGAGTGACACCGGGACAGCCACCGGGGAGCTGTTTTTT. Translation gives CAWSDTGTATGELFF. The rearrangement links TRBV30 to TRBJ2-2, with TRBD1 matching over 7 bases. CDR1 is GTSNPN, CDR2 SVGIG, per germline (reference sequence). The CDR3 is 15 residues long. Unmatched junction bases numbered 6, after V lost 1 base and J lost 4 bases.

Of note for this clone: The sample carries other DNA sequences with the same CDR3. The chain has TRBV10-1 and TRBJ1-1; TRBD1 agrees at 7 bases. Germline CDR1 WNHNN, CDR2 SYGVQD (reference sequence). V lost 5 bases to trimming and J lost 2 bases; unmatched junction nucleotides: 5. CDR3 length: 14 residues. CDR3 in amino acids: CASSPGTANTEAFF. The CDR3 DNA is TGCGCCAGCAGTCCCGGGACAGCTAACACTGAAGCTTTCTTT.

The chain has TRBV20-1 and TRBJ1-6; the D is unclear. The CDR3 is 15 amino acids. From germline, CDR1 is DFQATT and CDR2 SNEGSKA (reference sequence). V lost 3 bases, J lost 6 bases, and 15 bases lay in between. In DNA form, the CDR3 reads TGCAGTGCTAGTTTGTCAGGCGACGGTAATTCACCCCTCCACTTT. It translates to CSASLSGDGNSPLHF.

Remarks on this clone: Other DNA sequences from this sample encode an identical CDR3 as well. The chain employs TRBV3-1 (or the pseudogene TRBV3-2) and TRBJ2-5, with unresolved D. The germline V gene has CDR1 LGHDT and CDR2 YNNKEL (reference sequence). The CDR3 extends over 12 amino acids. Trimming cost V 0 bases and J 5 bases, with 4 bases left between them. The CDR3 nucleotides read TGTGCCAGCAGCCAAGAGGAGGAGACCCAGTACTTC. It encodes CASSQEEETQYF.

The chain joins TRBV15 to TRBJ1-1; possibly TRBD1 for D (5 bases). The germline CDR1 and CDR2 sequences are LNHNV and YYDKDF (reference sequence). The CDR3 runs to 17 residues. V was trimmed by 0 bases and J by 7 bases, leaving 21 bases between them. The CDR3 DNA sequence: TGTGCCACCAGCAGAGATCACAGGCGGCATTTGGGCGGTGAAGCTTTCTTT. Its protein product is CATSRDHRRHLGGEAFF.

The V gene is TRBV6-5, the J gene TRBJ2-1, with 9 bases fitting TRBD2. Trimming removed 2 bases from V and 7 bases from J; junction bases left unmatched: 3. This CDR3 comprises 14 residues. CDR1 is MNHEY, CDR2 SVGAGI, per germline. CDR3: CASSYRSGGNEQFF. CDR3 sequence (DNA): TGTGCCAGCAGTTACAGAAGCGGGGGGAATGAGCAGTTCTTC.

This chain's CDR3 is CASSFGGSNTEAFF. The CDR3 DNA follows: TGCGCCAGCAGCTTCGGTGGGAGTAACACTGAAGCTTTCTTT. J is TRBJ1-1 and V is TRBV5-1; D is unresolved. This CDR3 comprises 14 residues. Germline CDR1 is SGHRS and CDR2 is YFSETQ. The V end was cut by 2 bases, the J end by 2 bases, with 10 bases between. Complete variable domain (other parts from reference TRBV5-1 and TRBJ1-1): KAGVTQTPRYLIKTRGQQVTLSCSPISGHRSVSWYQQTPGQGLQFLFEYFSETQRNKGNFPGRFSGRQFSNSRSEMNVSTLELGDSALYLCASSFGGSNTEAFFGQGTRLTVV.

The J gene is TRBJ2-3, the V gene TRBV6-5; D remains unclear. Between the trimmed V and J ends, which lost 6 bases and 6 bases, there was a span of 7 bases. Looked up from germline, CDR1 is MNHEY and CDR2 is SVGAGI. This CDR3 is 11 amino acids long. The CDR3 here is CASRGADTQYF. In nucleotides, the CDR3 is TGTGCCAGCAGGGGCGCGGATACGCAGTATTTT.

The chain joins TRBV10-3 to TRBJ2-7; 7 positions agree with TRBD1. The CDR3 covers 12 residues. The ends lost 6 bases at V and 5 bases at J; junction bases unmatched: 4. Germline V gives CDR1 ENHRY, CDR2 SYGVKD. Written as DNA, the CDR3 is TGTGCCATCAGCTCCACAGGGGACGAGCAGTACTTC. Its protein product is CAISSTGDEQYF.

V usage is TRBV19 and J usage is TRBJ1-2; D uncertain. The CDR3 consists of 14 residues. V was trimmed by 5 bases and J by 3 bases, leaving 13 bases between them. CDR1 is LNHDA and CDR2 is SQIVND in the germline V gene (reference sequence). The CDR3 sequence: CASSVVGADYGYTF. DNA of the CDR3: TGTGCCAGTAGTGTAGTGGGCGCAGACTATGGCTACACCTTC.

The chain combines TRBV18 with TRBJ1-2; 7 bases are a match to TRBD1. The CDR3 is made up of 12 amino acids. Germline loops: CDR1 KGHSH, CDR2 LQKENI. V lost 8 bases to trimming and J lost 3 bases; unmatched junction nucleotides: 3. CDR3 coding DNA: TGTGCCAGCCAGGGGGAGGACTATGGCTACACCTTC. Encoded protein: CASQGEDYGYTF.

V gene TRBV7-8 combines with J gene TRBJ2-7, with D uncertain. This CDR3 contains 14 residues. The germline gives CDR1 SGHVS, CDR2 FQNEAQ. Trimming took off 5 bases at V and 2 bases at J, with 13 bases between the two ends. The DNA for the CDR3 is TGTGCCAGCAGCCCTCCAGTCAAGACCTACGAGCAGTACTTC. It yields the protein CASSPPVKTYEQYF.

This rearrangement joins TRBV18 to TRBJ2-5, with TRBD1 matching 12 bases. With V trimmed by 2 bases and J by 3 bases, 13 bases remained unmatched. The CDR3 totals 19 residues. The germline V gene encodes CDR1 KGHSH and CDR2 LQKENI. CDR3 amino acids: CASSPRISTGQGAKETQYF. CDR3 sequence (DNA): TGTGCCAGCTCACCAAGAATTTCCACGGGACAGGGGGCTAAAGAGACCCAGTACTTC. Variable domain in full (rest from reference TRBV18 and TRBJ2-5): NAGVMQNPRHLVRRRGQEARLRCSPMKGHSHVYWYRQLPEEGLKFMVYLQKENIIDESGMPKERFSAEFPKEGPSILRIQQVVRGDSAAYFCASSPRISTGQGAKETQYFGPGTRLLVL.

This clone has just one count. CDR3 amino acids: CASSPGSTNEKLFF. In nucleotides, the CDR3 is TGTGCCAGTTCCCCGGGATCAACTAATGAAAAACTGTTTTTT. The chain couples TRBV19 to TRBJ1-4; no firm D call. The germline V gene has CDR1 LNHDA and CDR2 SQIVND (reference sequence). V was shortened by 8 bases and J by 0 bases, with 10 bases between the two germline ends. The CDR3 loop spans 14 amino acids.

The chain's CDR3 is CATSTSTGELFF. DNA for the CDR3: TGTGCCACCAGCACCTCCACCGGGGAGCTGTTTTTT. This chain uses TRBV15 with TRBJ2-2, with D unresolved. The germline V and J ends were trimmed by 4 bases and 4 bases, with 4 bases remaining between them. Germline-derived CDR1 and CDR2 are LNHNV and YYDKDF (reference sequence). The CDR3 is 12 residues long.

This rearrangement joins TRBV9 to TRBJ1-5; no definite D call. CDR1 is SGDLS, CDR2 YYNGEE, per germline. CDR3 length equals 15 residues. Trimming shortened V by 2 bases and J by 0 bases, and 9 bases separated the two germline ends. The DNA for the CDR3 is TGTGCCAGCAGCGTGGGAGGACTTAGCAATCAGCCCCAGCATTTT. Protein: CASSVGGLSNQPQHF.

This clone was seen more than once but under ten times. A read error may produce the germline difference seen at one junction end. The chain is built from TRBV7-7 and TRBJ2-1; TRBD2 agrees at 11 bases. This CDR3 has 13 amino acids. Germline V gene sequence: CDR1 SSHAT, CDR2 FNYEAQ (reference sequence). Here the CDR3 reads CASSFSGGGEQFF. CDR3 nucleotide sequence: TGTGCTAGCAGCTTTAGCGGGGGGGGTGAGCAGTTCTTC.

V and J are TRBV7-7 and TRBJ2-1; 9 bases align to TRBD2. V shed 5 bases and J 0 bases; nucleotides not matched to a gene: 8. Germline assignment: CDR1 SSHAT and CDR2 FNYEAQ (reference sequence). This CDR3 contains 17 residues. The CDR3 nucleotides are TGTGCCAGCAGCCCTAGCGGGGTCTCCAGCTCCTACAATGAGCAGTTCTTC. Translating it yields CASSPSGVSSSYNEQFF.

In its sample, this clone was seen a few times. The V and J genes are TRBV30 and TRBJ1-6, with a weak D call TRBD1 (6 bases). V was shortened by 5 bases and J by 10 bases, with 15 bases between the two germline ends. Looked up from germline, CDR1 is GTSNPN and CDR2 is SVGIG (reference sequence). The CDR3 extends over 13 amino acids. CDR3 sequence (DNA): TGTGCCTGGGAGGGGACACTCTTATCACCCCTCCACTTT. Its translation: CAWEGTLLSPLHF.